This TCR beta chain was sequenced for a study of T cell repertoires in ileal Crohn's disease (dated by TCRdb to between 2017 and 2020). Concerning the study at large: The median duration of disease was around 7.3 years, and at the time of surgery about a third of patients were active smokers. M6 samples consisted of neoterminal ileum biopsies collected during postoperative colonoscopy. About half of the patients received postoperative therapy: about a dozen received thiopurines and around 19 received anti-TNF agents. TCR repertoire analysis was performed in about 59 Crohn's disease patients drawn from a prospective multicentre cohort. Every patient underwent surgery because of a complication, which was stricturing disease in 61% of cases and penetrating disease in roughly 39%. A total of 171 mucosal samples from approximately 57 patients were sequenced, collected from several sites on the surgical specimen as well as at postoperative endoscopy. Endoscopic postoperative recurrence was defined as a Rutgeerts score above i0. The study was conducted in parallel with a multicentre cohort built to find predictors of early endoscopic recurrence after ileocolonic resection. Paper-wide results and their limitations: Postoperative endoscopy timing varied within the first year after surgery, with a median delay of 6.9 months. Compared with CD4 T cells, sorted CD8 T cells held more high-frequency clones, which suggests that the mucosal expansions were mostly CD8. Only a subgroup of patients, of unstated size, had their mucosal CD4 and CD8 T cells sorted and sequenced. Endoscopic recurrence was linked to a higher percentage of high-frequency clones at surgery, and recurrence occurred in every patient whose clonality exceeded 26.8% (18/57). A significantly higher proportion of clonal expansions was observed in active smokers at surgery than in non-smokers (roughly 27% vs 19%, p=0.02).

For commercial TCRB immunosequencing, around 500 nanograms of biopsy DNA were submitted for each sample. CDR3 regions were amplified from genomic DNA by Adaptive Biotechnology using a two-step, amplification bias-controlled multiplex PCR. Primers covering every V and J gene segment were used in the first PCR, while barcodes and Illumina adapters were added in the second PCR. CDR3 libraries were sequenced using an Illumina instrument. On the study's bioinformatics: Vendor-provided pipelines were combined with custom analysis of raw data in R/Bioconductor under R version 3.3.0. Clonality, which ranges from 0 to 1, was calculated as the inverse of the normalised Shannon entropy across all productive clones. High-frequency clones were defined as the repertoire share of the top 100 clones, retaining only clones passing a 95% confidence test. The Simpson index measured repertoire diversity, and the Morisita-Horn index measured overlap between samples. Held by TCRdb, this immuneACCESS table contains in-frame sequences only and omits some clones. Under half of the omission traces to an unresolved V gene where checked; the cause of the rest is unknown. Clone size and the V and J calls come from that table; the DNA yielded D and trimming. Counted in this sample were 15,000 to 20,000 clones; about three quarters of them appeared once. The top ten clonotypes cover 4% to 4.5% of the sample.

Notes on this clone: Its antigen is currently not known. Base qualities are not recorded, but no much larger clone differs from it by a single base.

This specimen's time point label, per the study, means: neoterminal ileum biopsy at postoperative endoscopy, about 6 months after surgery. Adults with ileal or ileocolonic Crohn's disease for whom ileocolonic resection was indicated were considered eligible. Whole ileal mucosal biopsies were stored frozen at -80°C before DNA extraction. Genomic DNA was isolated from frozen whole biopsies using a TRizol-based method, and the DNA was quantified with a NanoDrop 2000 spectrophotometer. CDR1 and CDR2 are drawn from the germline V gene: SGHRS, YFSETQ. The CDR3 covers 17 residues, taking in both the cysteine and the phenylalanine. CDR3 DNA only is kept here, 51 bases in frame from base 1. Trimming at the junction amounts to 0 bases on V and 4 bases on J, and the germline ends lie 16 bases apart.

The V and J genes are TRBV5-1 and TRBJ2-2; the D gene cannot be resolved reliably. Sequencing used ileal tissue. This TCR was sampled from an adult with Crohn's disease. The nucleotide sequence is given as TGCGCCAGCAGCTTGGTAATTCCCACAGTGGGCACCGGGGAGCTGTTTTTT. Its coded protein is CASSLVIPTVGTGELFF.